This T cell receptor beta chain is drawn from a study of blood T cell repertoires in COVID-19. Across the study: Whether acute or convalescent, the COVID-19 samples came from the United States, Italy and Spain. Nucleic acid was either cDNA or gDNA, and it came from T cells, B-cell-depleted T cells, or PBMCs.

Losses at the gene ends were 4 bases for V and 3 bases for J; bases not matched to a gene: 5. CDR3 length: 15 amino acids. The V gene's germline CDR1 is KGHDR and CDR2 SFDVKD. In the original analysis: The assay estimated nucleated cells by amplifying reference gene primers. Here immunoSEQ multiplex PCR was the method, and the copy in TCRdb shows in-frame clones only, minus some. That table supplies the V and J calls and clone size; D and trimming were determined from the DNA. Among approximately 84,000 clones, roughly 83% were seen once, and the ten largest hold roughly 11%. This TCR was sampled from a human donor in a cohort sampled during active COVID-19. V and J are TRBV24-1 and TRBJ2-7; the match to TRBD1 covers 10 bases. The source material was peripheral blood. Here the CDR3 reads CATSEGQGGIYEQYF. The CDR3 DNA reads TGTGCCACCAGTGAAGGACAGGGGGGAATCTACGAGCAGTACTTC.